Following are 25 T cell receptor beta chains from one sample sequenced in a study of shared clonotypes between healthy human individuals (dated by TCRdb to the early 2020s). Library method: the immunoSEQ multiplex PCR assay. TCRdb took this table from immuneACCESS and kept in-frame rearrangements with V and J called. Such tables lack part of the clones; where checked against another copy, unresolved V genes explain under half of the gap, and the rest is unexplained. The sample table contains about 1.1 million clones; only one count was recorded for around 78% of them. Together, the top ten hold roughly 0.61% of the sample. What was sequenced was memory CD4+ T cells from PBMCs. The sample's cell subset or site label, decoded: CD45RA-negative fraction. These receptors were obtained from a man aged 18 to 29 in good health. Some clones in this sample may be carry-over from other donors' samples.

The chain has TRBV4-1 and TRBJ1-2; 7 nucleotides align to TRBD1. Germline assignment: CDR1 MGHRA and CDR2 YSYEKL. The CDR3 loop spans 15 amino acids. After removal of 0 bases from V and 2 bases from J, the junction contained 3 bases not matched to a gene. The CDR3 sequence is CASSQEGTVNYGYTF. The CDR3 DNA reads as TGCGCCAGCAGCCAAGAGGGGACAGTCAACTATGGCTACACCTTC.

The rearrangement links TRBV11-3 to TRBJ2-7; D is uncertain. The V end was cut by 5 bases, the J end by 7 bases, with 12 bases between. This CDR3 spans 12 amino acids. The germline gives CDR1 SGHNT, CDR2 YENEEA. The CDR3 nucleotides read TGTGCCAGCAGCCACGTCCGGCGGGAGCAGTACTTC. It codes for CASSHVRREQYF.

Turning to this clone: This CDR3 is also generated by other DNA sequences in the sample. This sequence joins TRBV18 and TRBJ2-7; D perhaps matches TRBD2 (5 bases). Trimming shortened V by 3 bases and J by 5 bases, and 8 bases separated the two germline ends. This CDR3 is built from 12 residues. The V gene's germline CDR1 is KGHSH and CDR2 LQKENI. CDR3 amino acids: CASSPSRDEQYF. In DNA form, the CDR3 reads TGTGCCAGCTCACCGTCGAGGGACGAGCAGTACTTC.

As regards this clone: This sample includes further DNA sequences coding for the same CDR3. This sequence joins TRBV18 and TRBJ1-1; weak D call: TRBD1 (6 bases). CDR1 is KGHSH and CDR2 is LQKENI in the germline V gene. Between the trimmed V and J ends, which lost 3 bases and 1 base, there was a span of 12 bases. The CDR3 length is 15 residues. In nucleotides, the CDR3 is TGTGCCAGCTCACCGCTGGACAGAACGAACACTGAAGCTTTCTTT. Its translation is CASSPLDRTNTEAFF.

The V call is TRBV5-1, the J call TRBJ2-2; TRBD2 agrees at 14 bases. The trim removed 3 bases at V and 5 bases at J, leaving 6 bases unmatched. In germline, CDR1 is SGHRS, CDR2 YFSETQ. The CDR3 is made up of 17 amino acids. The CDR3 bases are TGCGCCAGCAGCTCCGGGACTAGCGGGAGAAAAACCGGGGAGCTGTTTTTT. Translated, it gives CASSSGTSGRKTGELFF.

This clone was found a few times. V is TRBV7-8 and J is TRBJ1-1; TRBD1 matches 8 bases. The germline CDR1 and CDR2 sequences are SGHVS and FQNEAQ. The CDR3 runs 15 residues. The J segment lost 3 bases and the V segment lost 2 bases, leaving 5 bases of the junction unmatched. CDR3 sequence (DNA): TGTGCCAGCAGCTTACGGACAGGGAGGGACACTGAAGCTTTCTTT. It yields the protein CASSLRTGRDTEAFF.

This chain connects TRBV29-1 to TRBJ1-2, with 11 bases that match TRBD1. Trimming at V came to 6 bases and at J to 4 bases, leaving 1 base not matched to a gene. This CDR3 region has 12 residues. CDR1 SQVTM and CDR2 ANQGSEA come from the germline V gene. The CDR3 nucleotides are TGCAGCGTCGGGACAGGGGGCTATGGCTACACCTTC. Translating gives CSVGTGGYGYTF. Based on the CDR3 plus reference TRBV29-1 and TRBJ1-2, the full variable domain is SAVISQKPSRDICQRGTSLTIQCQVDSQVTMMFWYRQQPGQSLTLIATANQGSEATYESGFVIDKFPISRPNLTFSTLTVSNMSPEDSSIYLCSVGTGGYGYTFGSGTRLTVV.

For the CDR3, the DNA is TGTGCCAGCAGCGTCAGCCAAGACTCACCAGAGCGGGAGACCCAGTACTTC. Its protein is CASSVSQDSPERETQYF. The chain couples TRBV9 to TRBJ2-5, with D maybe TRBD2 (5 bases). The CDR3 runs to 17 residues. V lost 2 bases and J lost 5, with 22 bases in between. The germline V gene has CDR1 SGDLS and CDR2 YYNGEE.

The CDR3 spells CASSTPGAESNQPQHF. The CDR3 DNA reads as TGTGCCAGTAGTACGCCAGGGGCCGAAAGCAATCAGCCCCAGCATTTT. V and J are TRBV19 and TRBJ1-5, with D possibly being TRBD1 (6 bases). The germline V and J ends were trimmed by 4 bases and 1 base, with 14 bases remaining between them. From germline, CDR1 is LNHDA and CDR2 SQIVND (reference sequence). This CDR3 region has 16 residues.

The chain uses TRBV5-6 and TRBJ1-2; D gene ambiguous. Per the germline V gene, CDR1 is SGHDT and CDR2 is YYEEEE. This CDR3 has 11 amino acids. The V end was cut by 1 base, the J end by 2 bases, with 0 bases between. In DNA, the CDR3 is TGTGCCAGCAGCTTGAACTATGGCTACACCTTC. Residues: CASSLNYGYTF.

This chain connects TRBV10-3 to TRBJ1-1, with TRBD1 matching 7 bases. Per germline, CDR1 ENHRY and CDR2 SYGVKD. V shed 3 bases and J 5 bases; nucleotides not matched to a gene: 12. The CDR3 is 16 residues long. DNA for the CDR3: TGTGCCATCAGTGAAAGGGGTGAAGGGGGCGGTACTGAAGCTTTCTTT. Translating gives CAISERGEGGGTEAFF.

The chain uses TRBV7-3 and TRBJ2-1; D possibly corresponds to TRBD2 (5 bases). The germline V gene has CDR1 SGHTA and CDR2 FQGTGA. V lost 4 bases and J lost 2, with 12 bases in between. This CDR3 is 15 amino acids long. The chain's CDR3 is CASSSQRNTYNEQFF. The CDR3 coding sequence is TGTGCCAGCAGCTCACAGCGGAACACCTACAATGAGCAGTTCTTC.

This clone has only a few counts. V usage is TRBV2 and J usage is TRBJ1-1; 11 bases agree with TRBD1. Germline trimming cut 8 bases from V and 1 base from J; bases unmatched to any gene: 3. The CDR3 is made up of 14 amino acids. Germline V gene lookup returns CDR1 SNHLY and CDR2 FYNNEI. For the CDR3, the DNA is TGTGCCAGCCGGACAGGGGGCCCGAACACTGAAGCTTTCTTT. It encodes CASRTGGPNTEAFF.

V is TRBV7-2 and J is TRBJ2-7; the D gene is possibly TRBD1 (5 bases). This CDR3 spans 14 amino acids. CDR1 and CDR2 (germline): SGHTA, FQGNSA. The V gene lost 5 bases and the J gene lost 0 bases, with 11 bases spanning the gap. The CDR3, as DNA: TGTGCCAGCAGCCAGGGCGTTTCCTCCTACGAGCAGTACTTC. Its translation is CASSQGVSSYEQYF.

This chain joins TRBV30 and TRBJ1-2; D is unclear. V was trimmed by 3 bases and J by 3 bases, leaving 11 bases between them. Germline values: CDR1 GTSNPN, CDR2 SVGIG (reference sequence). CDR3 length equals 13 residues. CDR3 residues: CAWRVGRDYGYTF. Written as DNA, the CDR3 is TGTGCCTGGAGGGTGGGGAGGGACTATGGCTACACCTTC.

For this clone: This is likely an artifact of a read error, given a far larger clone one base away. This rearrangement joins TRBV30 to TRBJ1-4, with D maybe TRBD1 (5 bases). V gave up 4 bases and J gave up 3 bases, with 9 bases separating them. The CDR3 consists of 13 residues. The germline gives CDR1 GTSNPN, CDR2 SVGIG (reference sequence). CDR3 loop: CAWNTGANEKLFF. DNA for the CDR3: TGTGCCTGGAATACGGGGGCTAATGAAAAACTGTTTTTT.

Points on this clone: This may be a read error: a much more frequent sequence differs by one nucleotide. The rearrangement joins TRBV6-5 to TRBJ1-1; D is ambiguous. CDR3 size: 11 residues. V was clipped by 4 bases and J by 8 bases, with 8 bases between them. Per the germline V gene, CDR1 is MNHEY and CDR2 is SVGAGI. Written as DNA, the CDR3 is TGTGCCAGCAGTTTGTACGGCGAAGCTTTCTTT. Translating gives CASSLYGEAFF.

This clone was counted a few times. The V call is TRBV5-1, the J call TRBJ1-2; no definite D call. Looked up from germline, CDR1 is SGHRS and CDR2 is YFSETQ. The CDR3 sequence is 15 residues long. V lost 0 bases to trimming and J lost 1 base, with 10 bases between them. Here the CDR3 reads CASSLGAVDNYGYTF. In DNA, the CDR3 is TGCGCCAGCAGCTTGGGGGCGGTAGATAACTATGGCTACACCTTC. The whole variable domain, filled in from reference TRBV5-1 and TRBJ1-2, reads KAGVTQTPRYLIKTRGQQVTLSCSPISGHRSVSWYQQTPGQGLQFLFEYFSETQRNKGNFPGRFSGRQFSNSRSEMNVSTLELGDSALYLCASSLGAVDNYGYTFGSGTRLTVV.

At least ten counts were recorded for this clone. The rearrangement uses TRBV11-2 and TRBJ2-5, with 9 bases fitting TRBD2. The CDR3 consists of 14 residues. Looked up from germline, CDR1 is SGHAT and CDR2 is FQNNGV. Germline trimming cut 3 bases from V and 4 bases from J; bases unmatched to any gene: 3. The CDR3, as DNA: TGTGCCAGCAGCTTTGGACTAGCGTCAGAGACCCAGTACTTC. Protein sequence: CASSFGLASETQYF.

The chain recombines TRBV19 with TRBJ2-1, with 9 bases fitting TRBD2. The ends lost 5 bases at V and 6 bases at J; junction bases unmatched: 5. Looked up from germline, CDR1 is LNHDA and CDR2 is SQIVND (reference sequence). The CDR3 loop spans 14 amino acids. CDR3 DNA: TGTGCCAGTAGTTCAGCGGGAGGAAGCAATGAGCAGTTCTTC. Residues: CASSSAGGSNEQFF. Using reference TRBV19 and TRBJ2-1 for the parts outside the CDR3, the full variable domain is DGGITQSPKYLFRKEGQNVTLSCEQNLNHDAMYWYRQDPGQGLRLIYYSQIVNDFQKGDIAEGYSVSREKKESFPLTVTSAQKNPTAFYLCASSSAGGSNEQFFGPGTRLTVL.

This clone was seen a few times. V gene TRBV7-8 combines with J gene TRBJ1-3; 7 bases map to TRBD1. Germline V gene lookup returns CDR1 SGHVS and CDR2 FQNEAQ. This CDR3 region has 14 residues. V was clipped by 7 bases and J by 4 bases; unmatched bases: 7. The CDR3 nucleotides read TGTGCCAGCACCCGAGGGGGCGCGGGAAACACCATATATTTT. Encoded protein: CASTRGGAGNTIYF.

The chain couples TRBV7-3 to TRBJ2-1; 8 nucleotides line up with TRBD2. Trimming cost V 2 bases and J 9 bases; bases outside gene matches: 9. CDR1 is SGHTA and CDR2 is FQGTGA in the germline V gene. This CDR3 comprises 15 residues. CDR3 in amino acids: CASSLLAGSRSEQFF. The DNA for the CDR3 is TGTGCCAGCAGCTTATTAGCGGGGTCCCGTAGTGAGCAGTTCTTC.

V gene TRBV30 combines with J gene TRBJ2-5; TRBD2 is a possible D gene (6 bases). Germline V gives CDR1 GTSNPN, CDR2 SVGIG (reference sequence). V gave up 2 bases and J gave up 5 bases, with 12 bases separating them. The CDR3 is 13 residues long. DNA of the CDR3: TGTGCCTGGAGTCTGACTAGTCAGGAGACCCAGTACTTC. Translation gives CAWSLTSQETQYF.

The V and J genes are TRBV5-6 and TRBJ2-7; D gene ambiguous. The length of the CDR3 is 11 residues. Germline V CDR1 and CDR2: SGHDT, YYEEEE. V was clipped by 0 bases and J by 5 bases, with 3 bases between them. This CDR3 is CASSLGDEQYF. CDR3 bases: TGTGCCAGCAGCTTGGGGGACGAGCAGTACTTC. The entire variable domain, with the rest obtained from reference TRBV5-6 and TRBJ2-7, is as follows: DAGVTQSPTHLIKTRGQQVTLRCSPKSGHDTVSWYQQALGQGPQFIFQYYEEEERQRGNFPDRFSGHQFPNYSSELNVNALLLGDSALYLCASSLGDEQYFGPGTRLTVT.

The chain employs TRBV7-3 and TRBJ1-2; D is unresolved. The V and J ends lost 2 bases and 7 bases respectively, with 8 bases between them. The CDR3 spans 12 residues. CDR1 is SGHTA and CDR2 is FQGTGA in the germline V gene. CDR3: CASSLAGLGYTF. In DNA, the CDR3 is TGTGCCAGCAGCTTAGCCGGCCTTGGCTACACCTTC.